The following is a T cell receptor beta chain sequence with its context. The antigen remains unidentified. The sample carries other DNA sequences with the same CDR3. The source of the sample is a study of cytomegalovirus exposure and HLA in healthy donors. Study in general: Around 180 million T cells yielded roughly 120 million unique TCR beta sequences in earlier analysis. Broader study findings: Follow-up analysis seemed to connect common viral pathogens with several of the most significant clusters identified. Cytomegalovirus status, reportedly, was diagnosed with high specificity and sensitivity by the classifier. With DRB1 most and HLA-C fewest, TCR association rates differed between HLA loci in a later analysis.

PCR primers comprised 60 Vbeta and 13 Jbeta primers. The protocol was immunoSEQ multiplex PCR, while the TCRdb copy is restricted to in-frame clones and leaves out a portion. The sample comprises roughly 170,000 clones, around 80% of which are singletons, and roughly 2% rests with the top ten. From germline, CDR1 is SGHRS and CDR2 YFSETQ. The CDR3 totals 15 residues. Trimming took 9 bases from V and 5 from J; bases not matched to a gene: 13. The clonotype comes from a woman aged 25 to 45 in good health and CMV-seronegative. This sequence joins TRBV5-1 and TRBJ2-7; 11 bases align to TRBD2. Source material: PBMCs. This CDR3 is CATRSSGTSGDEQYF. The CDR3 DNA is TGCGCCACCCGCTCCTCGGGGACTAGCGGTGACGAGCAGTACTTC.